The 26 T cell receptor beta chains below were found in one sample sequenced in a study of blood T cell repertoires in COVID-19. TCRdb keeps only in-frame clones here, not all; method: immunoSEQ multiplex PCR. The table shows about 170,000 clones, with around 79% occurring only once. The sample was PBMCs or T cells enriched from blood (not recorded which). These TCRs come from a woman in her seventies in a cohort exposed to, infected with or recovered from COVID-19 (not recorded which).

The chain recombines TRBV10-1 with TRBJ1-4; 8 bases are a match to TRBD1. V lost 5 bases, J lost 7 bases, and 3 bases stayed unmatched. Germline lookup yields CDR1 WNHNN and CDR2 SYGVQD (reference sequence). CDR3 size: 13 residues. The CDR3 nucleotides are TGCGCCAGCAGTACAGGGGGAGGTGAAAAACTGTTTTTT. It is translated as CASSTGGGEKLFF.

CDR3 nucleotides: TGTGCCAGCAGTGGAAGCAGGGTCAATCAGCCCCAGCATTTT. Its translation is CASSGSRVNQPQHF. This chain connects TRBV2 to TRBJ1-5, with TRBD1 as a possible D gene (5 bases). CDR1 is SNHLY and CDR2 is FYNNEI in the germline V gene. The CDR3 has 14 residues. Trimming removed 4 bases at V and 3 bases at J, with 10 bases between. The whole variable domain, remainder taken from reference TRBV2 and TRBJ1-5, is EPEVTQTPSHQVTQMGQEVILRCVPISNHLYFYWYRQILGQKVEFLVSFYNNEISEKSEIFDDQFSVERPDGSNFTLKIRSTKLEDSAMYFCASSGSRVNQPQHFGDGTRLSIL.

The rearrangement uses TRBV11-2 and TRBJ1-1, with a weak D call TRBD1 (6 bases). V gave up 5 bases and J gave up 0 bases, with 10 bases separating them. This CDR3 comprises 14 residues. CDR1 and CDR2 from the germline V gene are SGHAT and FQNNGV. CDR3 in DNA: TGTGCCAGCAGCGGAACAGGGCTGAACACTGAAGCTTTCTTT. Its translation: CASSGTGLNTEAFF.

V usage is TRBV3-1 (or the pseudogene TRBV3-2) and J usage is TRBJ1-5; D uncertain. The germline gives CDR1 LGHDT, CDR2 YNNKEL (reference sequence). Deletions cut 0 bases from V and 4 bases from J, with 10 bases between. The length of the CDR3 is 15 residues. CDR3: CASSQDTVSNQPQHF. Here the CDR3 DNA reads TGTGCCAGCAGCCAAGACACCGTGAGTAATCAGCCCCAGCATTTT.

This clone was detected a few times. The CDR3 sequence: CASSTGGTGELFF. The CDR3 DNA reads TGTGCCAGCAGCACAGGGGGCACCGGGGAGCTGTTTTTT. V usage is TRBV7-8 and J usage is TRBJ2-2, with 8 bases identical to TRBD1. CDR3 length: 13 residues. V shed 5 bases, J shed 4 bases, and the junction held 0 bases outside the gene matches. Germline CDR1 is SGHVS and CDR2 is FQNEAQ.

The genes are TRBV7-6 and TRBJ2-5; perhaps TRBD1 as D (5 bases). CDR3 size: 15 residues. Per germline, CDR1 SGHVS and CDR2 FNYEAQ. Deletions cut 5 bases from V and 5 bases from J, with 18 bases between. The DNA of the CDR3 is TGTGCCAGCAGCCTGGACACCTCCCAACGGGAGACCCAGTACTTC. As protein: CASSLDTSQRETQYF.

The V and J genes are TRBV2 and TRBJ1-1; 8 bases map to TRBD1. J gave up 3 bases and V 7 bases, and 22 bases lay outside the gene matches. The germline V gene has CDR1 SNHLY and CDR2 FYNNEI. CDR3 size: 19 residues. The CDR3 DNA reads as TGTGCCAGCATCCCCCCGCCAGGACAGGGCGGTTTCTTGTACACTGAAGCTTTCTTT. Protein product: CASIPPPGQGGFLYTEAFF.

This sequence joins TRBV4-1 and TRBJ2-1, with a weak D call TRBD1 (6 bases). V was clipped by 4 bases and J by 8 bases, with 21 bases between them. CDR3 size: 16 residues. Germline V CDR1 and CDR2: MGHRA, YSYEKL. The CDR3 nucleotides are TGCGCCAGCAGCCCGAACCCCGGGGCAGGGGTGGATGAGCAGTTCTTC. Translation gives CASSPNPGAGVDEQFF.

V usage is TRBV27 and J usage is TRBJ1-1; D is unresolved. Germline V gene sequence: CDR1 MNHEY, CDR2 SMNVEV (reference sequence). The CDR3 sequence is 13 residues long. The V and J ends lost 2 bases and 11 bases respectively, with 15 bases between them. The CDR3 loop reads CASSLTPAGWAFF. CDR3 nucleotides: TGTGCCAGCAGTTTAACCCCCGCCGGTTGGGCTTTCTTT.

The chain combines TRBV3-1 (or the pseudogene TRBV3-2) with TRBJ1-1, with no clear D. This CDR3 has 14 residues. Germline V gene lookup returns CDR1 LGHDT and CDR2 YNNKEL (reference sequence). Deletions cut 2 bases from V and 5 bases from J, with 12 bases between. The CDR3 protein is CASSQSSLRTEAFF. For the CDR3, the DNA is TGTGCCAGCAGCCAATCTTCATTACGGACTGAAGCTTTCTTT.

The J gene is TRBJ2-2, the V gene TRBV18, with 7 positions matching TRBD2. This CDR3 contains 16 residues. V lost 3 bases and J lost 7; bases outside the gene matches: 11. Germline CDR1 KGHSH, CDR2 LQKENI. DNA of the CDR3: TGTGCCAGCTCACCGGGAGGGACTTCCTGGATCGGGGAGCTGTTTTTT. It specifies CASSPGGTSWIGELFF.

The chain links TRBV13 to TRBJ2-1, with TRBD2 identical over 9 bases. Germline CDR1 is PRHDT and CDR2 is FYEKMQ (reference sequence). The CDR3 runs 19 residues. J gave up 10 bases and V 5 bases, and 24 bases lay outside the gene matches. The CDR3 here is CASSHVMAAWAGGAGEQFF. The CDR3 DNA reads as TGTGCCAGCAGCCACGTGATGGCAGCGTGGGCGGGAGGGGCAGGCGAGCAGTTCTTC.

V gene TRBV6-5 combines with J gene TRBJ2-7, with TRBD2 as a possible D gene (6 bases). V lost 7 bases, J lost 1 base, and 11 bases lay in between. The CDR3 is 13 amino acids. In germline, CDR1 is MNHEY, CDR2 SVGAGI. CDR3 bases: TGTGCCAGCACAGGAGGGAGGTCCTACGAGCAGTACTTC. Amino acids: CASTGGRSYEQYF.

This clone was counted between two and nine times. This chain connects TRBV3-1 (or the pseudogene TRBV3-2) to TRBJ2-1, with no clear D. This CDR3 comprises 12 residues. The V gene's germline CDR1 is LGHDT and CDR2 YNNKEL (reference sequence). The V end was cut by 1 base, the J end by 6 bases, with 4 bases between. Here the CDR3 DNA reads TGTGCCAGCAGCCAAGTCGGCAATGAGCAGTTCTTC. Translation: CASSQVGNEQFF.

V gene TRBV2 combines with J gene TRBJ1-1, with TRBD1 identical over 7 bases. Looked up from germline, CDR1 is SNHLY and CDR2 is FYNNEI. J gave up 5 bases and V 7 bases, and 13 bases lay outside the gene matches. The CDR3 is 15 residues long. CDR3 loop: CASKQTGTGKTEAFF. Written as DNA, the CDR3 is TGTGCCAGCAAACAGACAGGGACGGGAAAAACTGAAGCTTTCTTT.

This chain uses TRBV5-1 with TRBJ1-2; D may be TRBD1 (6 bases). The CDR3 covers 15 residues. Germline V gene data show CDR1 as SGHRS and CDR2 as YFSETQ. The ends were cut back, 4 bases at V and 8 bases at J, with 21 bases in the middle. The CDR3 reads CASSLQLGGAEGYTF. Written as DNA, the CDR3 is TGCGCCAGCAGCCTCCAACTGGGGGGGGCGGAAGGCTACACCTTC. Based on the CDR3 plus reference TRBV5-1 and TRBJ1-2, the full variable domain is KAGVTQTPRYLIKTRGQQVTLSCSPISGHRSVSWYQQTPGQGLQFLFEYFSETQRNKGNFPGRFSGRQFSNSRSEMNVSTLELGDSALYLCASSLQLGGAEGYTFGSGTRLTVV.

This clone was counted between two and nine times. The gene calls are TRBV19 and TRBJ1-2; D gene uncertain. CDR3 length: 15 residues. Germline values: CDR1 LNHDA, CDR2 SQIVND (reference sequence). Trimming took 4 bases from V and 2 from J, leaving 14 bases between them. The CDR3 sequence: CASSTGVAINYGYTF. CDR3 sequence (DNA): TGTGCCAGTAGTACTGGAGTGGCGATCAACTATGGCTACACCTTC.

The chain recombines TRBV7-8 with TRBJ2-7; D is perhaps TRBD2 (6 bases). The CDR3 runs to 14 residues. The germline gives CDR1 SGHVS, CDR2 FQNEAQ. The V end lost 4 bases, the J end lost 3 bases, and 13 bases lay between the germline ends. The CDR3 region has the DNA TGTGCCAGCAGCTACGCCGGGGACTTCTACGAGCAGTACTTC. Translation gives CASSYAGDFYEQYF.

This clone was observed a single time. The chain couples TRBV18 to TRBJ1-5; D uncertain. Germline V gene lookup returns CDR1 KGHSH and CDR2 LQKENI. The CDR3 contains 13 residues. V lost 5 bases, J lost 5 bases, and 10 bases lay in between. The CDR3 DNA sequence: TGTGCCAGCTCAGAGGGCAGCTATCAGCCCCAGCATTTT. Translation gives CASSEGSYQPQHF.

The chain employs TRBV11-3 and TRBJ2-1, with D perhaps matching TRBD2 (5 bases). CDR1 SGHNT and CDR2 YENEEA come from the germline V gene. The CDR3 loop spans 15 amino acids. V lost 5 bases to trimming and J lost 4 bases, with 15 bases between them. In DNA form, the CDR3 reads TGTGCCAGCAGCCCCCGGCTAGCTTCGTACAATGAGCAGTTCTTC. Protein sequence: CASSPRLASYNEQFF.

V and J are TRBV3-1 (or the pseudogene TRBV3-2) and TRBJ2-5; 8 bases align to TRBD2. Per the germline V gene, CDR1 is LGHDT and CDR2 is YNNKEL (reference sequence). The CDR3 length is 17 residues. V gave up 4 bases and J gave up 3 bases; unmatched junction bases: 13. Written as DNA, the CDR3 is TGTGCCAGCAGCCCTAGACTTGAAGCGGGGGAAAAAGAGACCCAGTACTTC. This encodes CASSPRLEAGEKETQYF.

J is TRBJ2-7 and V is TRBV11-2; no definite D call. Germline CDR1 and CDR2: SGHAT and FQNNGV. The CDR3 extends over 15 amino acids. V was trimmed by 1 base and J by 3 bases, leaving 13 bases between them. CDR3 DNA: TGTGCCAGCAGCTTAGTCGCCGCACAATACTACGAGCAGTACTTC. It codes for CASSLVAAQYYEQYF. Supplemented by reference TRBV11-2 and TRBJ2-7, the full variable domain reads EAGVAQSPRYKIIEKRQSVAFWCNPISGHATLYWYQQILGQGPKLLIQFQNNGVVDDSQLPKDRFSAERLKGVDSTLKIQPAKLEDSAVYLCASSLVAAQYYEQYFGPGTRLTVT.

The CDR3 is CAISESGQGPTEAFF. CDR3 coding DNA: TGTGCCATCAGTGAGTCGGGGCAGGGGCCAACTGAAGCTTTCTTT. This chain joins TRBV10-3 and TRBJ1-1; a weak D match, TRBD1 (6 bases). Per germline, CDR1 ENHRY and CDR2 SYGVKD. V dropped 0 bases and J dropped 5 bases, with 13 bases sitting between them. The CDR3 runs 15 residues.

The chain combines TRBV9 with TRBJ2-1; TRBD2 matches at 7 bases. CDR1 SGDLS and CDR2 YYNGEE come from the germline V gene. Trimming at V came to 0 bases and at J to 6 bases, leaving 15 bases not matched to a gene. The CDR3 has 18 amino acids. CDR3 coding DNA: TGTGCCAGCAGCGTAGGGTCCATCGGGGCGGGGACTACCAATGAGCAGTTCTTC. It yields the protein CASSVGSIGAGTTNEQFF.

V usage is TRBV5-1 and J usage is TRBJ1-6, with 12 positions matching TRBD1. The ends lost 0 bases at V and 9 bases at J; junction bases unmatched: 4. The CDR3 consists of 16 residues. Germline CDR1 reads SGHRS; CDR2 reads YFSETQ. Here the CDR3 DNA reads TGCGCCAGCAGCTTGGGGGGACAGGGGGCTTCTTCACCCCTCCACTTT. This sequence encodes CASSLGGQGASSPLHF.

This clone came up once. The V call is TRBV11-2, the J call TRBJ1-4, with D perhaps matching TRBD1 (6 bases). V lost 6 bases and J lost 10, with 30 bases in between. This CDR3 contains 18 residues. The germline V gene encodes CDR1 SGHAT and CDR2 FQNNGV. In DNA form, the CDR3 reads TGTGCCAGCAGTCATAGCCCGACAGCGGCAGGGGTTCAAGGAAAACTGTTTTTT. Encoded protein: CASSHSPTAAGVQGKLFF.